These T cell receptor beta chains were read from a single sample in a study of T-cell memory formation after mild COVID-19. Using its own MiXCR run on the 5' RACE reads, TCRdb lists one record per CDR3 protein. The sample has hundreds of thousands of distinct CDR3 sequences, roughly 15% seen once; the top ten hold 2.1%. Sequencing input: PBMCs or a T cell subset sorted from them (not recorded which). The source of these receptors is an adult woman who had mild COVID-19 (a few samples of this study predate the infection). Cell type and time point are not known. Each CDR3 is given with its conserved first and last residue. Fields, in order: CDR3 length, V gene, J gene, clone size, CDR3 protein. Where a row states a size, it is once, few, many or the class of an expanded clone; other rows omit it.

13,TRBV4-2,TRBJ2-1,-,CASSQALADEQFF
17,TRBV4-3,TRBJ2-1,-,CASSQEGLAGAYNEQFF
12,TRBV20-1,TRBJ1-2,few,CSAAGTAYGYTF
12,TRBV9,TRBJ2-3,few,CASSGRTDTQYF
14,TRBV29-1,TRBJ2-1,few,CSGGGSFSYNEQFF
13,TRBV6-2/TRBV6-3,TRBJ2-7,few,CASSYETFNEQYF
14,TRBV20-1,TRBJ1-4,few,CSAEQGMPNEKLFF
16,TRBV9,TRBJ1-3,many,CASSLRGQPGGNTIYF
15,TRBV10-3,TRBJ2-1,many,CAISADRGLYNEQFF
11,TRBV27,TRBJ2-7,few,CASSFLDEQYF
18,TRBV3-1,TRBJ2-3,-,CASSQDLGLAGRTDTQYF
13,TRBV24-1,TRBJ2-7,few,CATSGAATGEQYF
15,TRBV20-1,TRBJ1-2,-,CSASISGRSNYGYTF
18,TRBV7-9,TRBJ2-1,few,CASSLEVLRDFAYNEQFF
15,TRBV20-1,TRBJ1-5,many,CSARVGSGGSQPQHF
16,TRBV4-1,TRBJ1-2,-,CASSQHPRTGDYGYTF
16,TRBV7-3,TRBJ2-1,-,CASSPGGSTPYNEQFF
14,TRBV11-2,TRBJ2-1,few,CASRGREAYNEQFF
18,TRBV9,TRBJ2-1,-,CASSVVGVSFSSYNEQFF
14,TRBV5-1,TRBJ2-3,-,CASTTGGSTDTQYF
15,TRBV9,TRBJ2-5,few,CASSVAGTYQETQYF
16,TRBV5-1,TRBJ2-1,-,CASSLGAGSSYNEQFF
13,TRBV27,TRBJ2-7,few,CASKTRNYYEQYF
14,TRBV5-8,TRBJ1-1,-,CASSFYRGFSEAFF
13,TRBV29-1,TRBJ1-1,few,CSVRGGERTEAFF
12,TRBV29-1,TRBJ2-7,-,CSVGSGPYEQYF
15,TRBV20-1,TRBJ1-5,few,CSARRDRASNQPQHF
17,TRBV9,TRBJ2-1,few,CASSASSGGNSYNEQFF
14,TRBV5-1,TRBJ2-7,few,CASSTSVGPYEQYF
17,TRBV7-2,TRBJ2-2,-,CASSRSSTSVATGELFF
16,TRBV2,TRBJ2-3,-,CASSGGSGGAADTQYF
15,TRBV2,TRBJ2-5,-,CASSEAGRGLGAQYF
16,TRBV18,TRBJ2-1,-,CASSPGLAGVYNEQFF
19,TRBV7-2,TRBJ2-3,-,CASSWGTSGRAYRRDTQYF
14,TRBV12-3/TRBV12-4,TRBJ1-1,-,CASSWEQGRTEAFF
14,TRBV9,TRBJ2-7,-,CASSPRTASYEQYF
13,TRBV20-1,TRBJ2-3,-,CSARVTLTDTQYF
14,TRBV18,TRBJ2-2,-,CASSPRRGGQELFF
16,TRBV7-2,TRBJ2-1,-,CASSLYGTGARNEQFF
14,TRBV6-5,TRBJ1-2,few,CASSYSTGLGGYTF
13,TRBV11-3,TRBJ1-1,many,CASSSGTGTEAFF
14,TRBV7-3,TRBJ2-7,-,CASSLTPGTSEQYF
13,TRBV30,TRBJ1-1,few,CAWSRSLNTEAFF
13,TRBV6-1,TRBJ1-4,few,CASRQTGNEKLFF
16,TRBV6-2/TRBV6-3,TRBJ2-2,-,CASRPPSGRATGELFF
17,TRBV4-1,TRBJ2-1,few,CASSQEGGGAAYNEQFF
14,TRBV5-1,TRBJ2-1,few,CASSLVGRPNEQFF
16,TRBV5-5,TRBJ2-3,few,CASSRFWGGDTDTQYF
14,TRBV5-1,TRBJ2-7,-,CASHPGQSSYEQYF
12,TRBV7-2,TRBJ1-2,few,CASSVGGYGYTF
12,TRBV5-4,TRBJ2-5,few,CASSGVGETQYF
13,TRBV7-2,TRBJ2-7,-,CASSATRGNEQYF
13,TRBV20-1,TRBJ1-2,-,CSAMLGAQYGYTF
15,TRBV6-1,TRBJ2-3,-,CASSDGQGFTDTQYF
15,TRBV24-1,TRBJ2-3,-,CATSDVGSKTDTQYF
15,TRBV5-5,TRBJ1-4,-,CASSRLTGANEKLFF
11,TRBV29-1,TRBJ2-5,many,CSVRVAGTQYF
16,TRBV4-2,TRBJ2-5,few,CASSQGGRANMETQYF
12,TRBV5-1,TRBJ2-1,-,CASTGAVNEQFF
15,TRBV14,TRBJ1-3,-,CASSQDYHSGNTIYF